A selection of T cell receptor beta chains follows, all from one sample in a study of liver allograft versus peripheral blood T cells. TCRdb used MiXCR to reprocess the reads, holding one entry per CDR3 protein. The table lists about 16,000 distinct CDR3 sequences, 20% to 25% of them singletons, with roughly an eighth in the top ten. These receptors all come from a human patient who had a liver transplant. Some T cells here may be from the graft donor. Each CDR3 is given with its conserved first and last residue. D genes are given only for firm matches. For some rows the clone size is stated as once, few or many, or as a class when expanded; others skip it.

j_call v_call clone_size d_call cdr3_nt cdr3_aa
TRBJ1-2 TRBV11-2 once - TGTGCCAGCAGCTTACCAAACGGCGGCTACACCTTC CASSLPNGGYTF
TRBJ2-5 TRBV20-1 - TRBD1 TGCAGTGCTAGATATGGGACAGGGGGCGAGACCCAGTACTTC CSARYGTGGETQYF
TRBJ2-3 TRBV11-2 few TRBD1 TGTGCCAGCAGTCCCTTGACAGGGGAAAATACGCAGTATTTT CASSPLTGENTQYF
TRBJ1-6 TRBV6-1 few - TGTGCCAGCAGTGCAACAGGGTCCTATAATTCACCCCTCCACTTT CASSATGSYNSPLHF
TRBJ2-1 TRBV6-5 few - TGTGCCAGCAGTGAAGGGGTGTCTGGTGAGCAGTTCTTC CASSEGVSGEQFF
TRBJ1-1 TRBV18 many - TGTGCCAGCTCACCACTGGGAGATTTTAGGACTGAAGCTTTCTTT CASSPLGDFRTEAFF
TRBJ1-4 TRBV27 medium-sized TRBD1 TGTGCCAGCAGCCTCAGGGGGGGTGCTGAAAAACTGTTTTTT CASSLRGGAEKLFF
TRBJ2-5 TRBV6-1 few - TGTGCCAGCAGGGGGGACCCGGGGGCACAAGAGACCCAGTACTTC CASRGDPGAQETQYF
TRBJ2-1 TRBV29-1 many TRBD1 TGCAGCGTTGAAGGGACCGGGACAGTATACAATGAGCAGTTCTTC CSVEGTGTVYNEQFF
TRBJ2-5 TRBV7-9 few TRBD2 TGTGCCAGCAGTTCGACTAGCGGGGTTGAGACCCAGTACTTC CASSSTSGVETQYF
TRBJ2-7 TRBV11-2 - TRBD1 TGTGCCAGCAGCCAACCGGGACAGGGAACCTACGAGCAGTACTTC CASSQPGQGTYEQYF
TRBJ1-1 TRBV27 - TRBD1 TGTGCCAGCAGTGGTCGGGACAGGGGGTACACTGAAGCTTTCTTT CASSGRDRGYTEAFF
TRBJ1-2 TRBV6-1 medium-sized - TGTGCCAGCAGTGCAGGAGGGGCTGGGGACTATGGCTACACCTTC CASSAGGAGDYGYTF
TRBJ2-1 TRBV18 many TRBD1 TGTGCCAGCTCAGGACAGGGGAGAATAAACAATGAGCAGTTCTTC CASSGQGRINNEQFF
TRBJ1-2 TRBV7-2 many TRBD1 TGTGCCAGCAGCTTAGCGAGAGACAGGGTGTCTATCGGCTACACCTTC CASSLARDRVSIGYTF
TRBJ1-2 TRBV27 many TRBD1 TGTGCCAGCAGTCTCACAAGACAGGGGTTGCGTGGCTACACCTTC CASSLTRQGLRGYTF
TRBJ2-1 TRBV6-1 medium-sized TRBD1 TGTGCCAGCAGAGCCGGGACAGGGAGCTACAATGAGCAGTTCTTC CASRAGTGSYNEQFF
TRBJ2-2 TRBV30 - TRBD1 TGTGCCTGGAGCCCCCTTGGGACAGGAAAAATCACCGGGGAGCTGTTTTTT CAWSPLGTGKITGELFF
TRBJ2-1 TRBV6-5 - TRBD2 TGTGCCAGCAGTTACACCGGACTAGCGGGATTTAGTTTCTTC CASSYTGLAGFSFF
TRBJ1-2 TRBV9 - - TGTGCCAGCAGCGTAGGCTACTTCGAGGGATATGGCTACACCTTC CASSVGYFEGYGYTF
TRBJ2-6 TRBV7-9 - - TGTGCCAGCAGCTTAGGGAGACATTTCTCTGGGGCCAACGTCCTGACTTTC CASSLGRHFSGANVLTF
TRBJ2-5 TRBV15 - - TGTGCCACCAGCAGAGATCTTGCCTTCGGAGAGACCCTGTACTTC CATSRDLAFGETLYF
TRBJ2-7 TRBV6-5 few - TGTGCCACCAGGGGATCGACCTACGAGCAGTACTTC CATRGSTYEQYF
TRBJ2-7 TRBV14 few - TGTGCCAGCAGCCTCTGGGGGCGCGTCAACGAGCAGTACTTC CASSLWGRVNEQYF
TRBJ1-3 TRBV6-1 many - TGTGCCACCAGTCAGAACAGGGGAAACACCATATATTTT CATSQNRGNTIYF
TRBJ1-5 TRBV6-1 few TRBD1 TGTGCCAGCAGTACGACAGGGTTTCGCAATCAGCCCCAGCATTTT CASSTTGFRNQPQHF
TRBJ2-5 TRBV6-1 few - TGTGCCAGCAGTACCCCGCCCCCTTGGGGGACCCAGTACTTC CASSTPPPWGTQYF
TRBJ2-5 TRBV9 - - TGTGCCAGCAGCCCCGGGAGTAGGGAGGAAGGGGAGACCCAGTACTTC CASSPGSREEGETQYF
TRBJ1-3 TRBV14 few - TGTGCCAGCAGCCAAGGGGGGAACTGGAACACCATATATTTT CASSQGGNWNTIYF
TRBJ1-5 TRBV18 - TRBD1 TGTGCCAGCTCACCAAATACAGGGGAAGGTCAGCCCCAGCATTTT CASSPNTGEGQPQHF
TRBJ1-1 TRBV7-2 medium-sized - TGTGCCAGCAGCGCCCGAGTAGACACTGAAGCTTTCTTT CASSARVDTEAFF
TRBJ1-2 TRBV24-1 few - TGTGCCACCAGTGATGAGGCTTATGGCTACACCTTC CATSDEAYGYTF
TRBJ1-1 TRBV20-1 once - TGCAGTGCTAGGCCCCCCCAAGTTGGGACTGAAGCTTTCTTT CSARPPQVGTEAFF